The rows below give T cell receptor beta chains drawn from one sample of a study of CD8+ T cells in alopecia areata. TCRdb's table, derived via immunoSEQ multiplex PCR, lists solely in-frame clones and lacks some. The sample includes under 250,000 clones, 50% to 60% seen only once; the top ten take 0.45%. This specimen was CD4+ T cells sorted from blood, taken at week 0. These receptors were taken from a human donor with alopecia areata. Each CDR3 is given with its conserved first and last residue. A D gene is named only where the DNA matches it firmly. For some rows the clone size is stated as once, few or many, or as a class when expanded; others skip it.

v_gene	abundance	d_gene	j_gene	CDR3nt	CDR3aa
TRBV19	few	-	TRBJ1-5	TGTGCCAGTAGTGCGACCGGGACGCGAAGCAATCAGCCCCAGCATTTT	CASSATGTRSNQPQHF
TRBV29-1	-	-	TRBJ1-2	TGCAGCGGAGGGTCCAACTATGGCTACACCTTC	CSGGSNYGYTF
TRBV5-1	-	TRBD1	TRBJ2-2	TGCGCCAGCAGCCGACAGGGGGACACCGGGGAGCTGTTTTTT	CASSRQGDTGELFF
TRBV29-1	few	-	TRBJ2-1	TGCAGCGTTGTCTGGGCGATGGAGTTCTTC	CSVVWAMEFF
TRBV30	-	-	TRBJ1-1	TGTGCCGGGAAACATCGGGGCTCAAACACTGAAGCTTTCTTT	CAGKHRGSNTEAFF
TRBV7-9	few	TRBD1	TRBJ1-3	TGTGCCAGCAGCCGTACAGGGGACTCTGGAAACACCATATATTTT	CASSRTGDSGNTIYF
TRBV5-1	-	-	TRBJ2-1	TGCGCCAGCACGGCGGGACAGCTAATCAATGAGCAGTTCTTC	CASTAGQLINEQFF
TRBV5-1	-	-	TRBJ2-5	TGCGCCAGCAGCTTATATACGGGGGACCGGACAGCGATGGAGACCCAGTACTTC	CASSLYTGDRTAMETQYF
TRBV5-1	few	TRBD2	TRBJ2-1	TGCGCCACGTCATCCGGGACTATGGAGGATGAGCAGTTCTTC	CATSSGTMEDEQFF
TRBV5-4	-	-	TRBJ2-1	TGTGCCAGCAGCGAACAAGGGGCCACCTACAATGAGCAGTTCTTC	CASSEQGATYNEQFF
TRBV2	-	TRBD1	TRBJ2-1	TGTGCCAGCACACAAGACAGGGCCAATGAGCAGTTCTTC	CASTQDRANEQFF
TRBV30	-	-	TRBJ1-1	TGTGCCTGGAGTGTCTCTACGCAGGGCACTGAAGCTTTCTTT	CAWSVSTQGTEAFF
TRBV19	-	-	TRBJ2-4	TGTGCCAGTAGTATAGCTCTAGCCAAAAACATTCAGTACTTC	CASSIALAKNIQYF
TRBV10-3	-	-	TRBJ2-3	TGTGCCATCAGTGAGCGGTTCCATACAGATACGCAGTATTTT	CAISERFHTDTQYF
TRBV30	-	TRBD2	TRBJ2-1	TGTGCCTGGAGGCTTGGCGGGAGGCTCAATGAGCAGTTCTTC	CAWRLGGRLNEQFF
TRBV4-2	-	TRBD2	TRBJ2-4	TGTGCCAGCAGCCAAGATCAACAAAGCGGGGGGTGGAAAAACATTCAGTACTTC	CASSQDQQSGGWKNIQYF
TRBV6-5	few	-	TRBJ2-4	TGTGCCAGCAGTTACTCGACAGGAAACATTCAGTACTTC	CASSYSTGNIQYF
TRBV28	once	-	TRBJ1-1	TGTGCCAGCAGTCGGGGCGACATAGGGGGTCGGAACACTGAAGCTTTCTTT	CASSRGDIGGRNTEAFF
TRBV11-1	-	TRBD2	TRBJ2-2	TGTGCCAGCAGCTTAGCTGGACTAGCGGGCGGGGAGCTGTTTTTT	CASSLAGLAGGELFF
TRBV5-4	few	TRBD2	TRBJ2-7	TGTGCCAGCAGCTCGGGAGGGACGGTGAGCTCCTACGAGCAGTACTTC	CASSSGGTVSSYEQYF
TRBV15	-	TRBD1	TRBJ2-1	TGTGCCACCAGCAGAGCGCACAAGACAGGGGACTCCTACAATGAGCAGTTCTTC	CATSRAHKTGDSYNEQFF
TRBV4-2	-	TRBD2	TRBJ2-1	TGTGCCAGCAGCCTTAGTAGCGGGGACAACAATGAGCAGTTCTTC	CASSLSSGDNNEQFF
TRBV7-8	-	-	TRBJ1-1	TGTGCCAGCAGCTTAGATCGGCGTCACACTGAAGCTTTCTTT	CASSLDRRHTEAFF
TRBV5-1	-	-	TRBJ1-5	TGCGCCAGCAGATACCAAGGACAGCAACCAAGGCATAGCAATCAGCCCCAGCATTTT	CASRYQGQQPRHSNQPQHF
TRBV9	few	-	TRBJ2-1	TGTGCCAGCAGCTCCGCCCACGGGGTATACAATGAGCAGTTCTTC	CASSSAHGVYNEQFF
TRBV29-1	-	TRBD1	TRBJ2-2	TGCAGCGCCCTGACAGGGGTCTACGAAAACACCGGGGAGCTGTTTTTT	CSALTGVYENTGELFF
TRBV30	-	TRBD2	TRBJ2-1	TGTGCCTGGGAGACTAGCGGGAGTTATGAGCAGTTCTTC	CAWETSGSYEQFF
TRBV5-1	-	-	TRBJ2-1	TGCGCCAGCAGCGATAACAAGGGGGAGAGCTCCTACAATGAGCAGTTCTTC	CASSDNKGESSYNEQFF
TRBV18	-	-	TRBJ1-1	TGTGCCAGCTCACCGCCGGGGGTTCAAACTGAAGCTTTCTTT	CASSPPGVQTEAFF
TRBV4-1	-	TRBD1	TRBJ2-7	TGCGCCAGCAGCCAAGAGCTCGGGACAGGGGGAGGGCTCGAGCAGTACTTC	CASSQELGTGGGLEQYF
TRBV30	few	TRBD2	TRBJ2-1	TGTGCCTGGAGTGTACTAGCGGGGGGTGGGTCCAATGAGCAGTTCTTC	CAWSVLAGGGSNEQFF
TRBV5-4	once	-	TRBJ1-2	TGTGCCAGCAGCATGACCATATGGGACTATGGCTACACCTTC	CASSMTIWDYGYTF
TRBV11-2	-	TRBD1	TRBJ2-7	TGTGCCAGCAGCTTAGGTACACAGGGGGCCGGTTACGAGCAGTACTTC	CASSLGTQGAGYEQYF
TRBV5-1	-	TRBD2	TRBJ2-1	TGCGCCAGCAGAACCGGGACTAGCGGGATCGGTGAGCAGTTCTTC	CASRTGTSGIGEQFF
TRBV13	-	-	TRBJ1-1	TGTGCCAGCAGCTTAAGATCTCTGAACACTGAAGCTTTCTTT	CASSLRSLNTEAFF
TRBV5-1	-	-	TRBJ2-5	TGCGCCAGCAGCTTGTTTATCTCGGGACTAGAGACCCAGTACTTC	CASSLFISGLETQYF
TRBV30	-	TRBD1	TRBJ2-7	TGTGCCTGGAGTGCGACAGGGGGAGCGGGCGAGCAGTACTTC	CAWSATGGAGEQYF
TRBV9	-	TRBD1	TRBJ1-4	TGTGCCAGCAGCAAGGACAGGGGGCTACGAAATGAAAAACTGTTTTTT	CASSKDRGLRNEKLFF
TRBV30	-	TRBD2	TRBJ2-2	TGTGCCTGGGCGTTAGCGGGGGGCCCGCGGGACACCGGGGAGCTGTTTTTT	CAWALAGGPRDTGELFF
TRBV4-1	-	-	TRBJ1-1	TGCGCCAGCCATCAAGGGCCACAACAACAGAACACTGAAGCTTTCTTT	CASHQGPQQQNTEAFF
TRBV6-6	-	TRBD1	TRBJ2-3	TGTGCCAGCAGCTCGACAGGGTCGACAGATACGCAGTATTTT	CASSSTGSTDTQYF
TRBV9	few	-	TRBJ2-3	TGTGCCAGCAGTGGAAGCGGAAGTTTAAGGGGGGATACGCAGTATTTT	CASSGSGSLRGDTQYF
TRBV4-1	-	-	TRBJ1-5	TGCGCCAGCAGCCAAGATTCTGTGCCAGGCTATCAGCCCCAGCATTTT	CASSQDSVPGYQPQHF
TRBV6-5	-	-	TRBJ1-3	TGTGCCAGCAGCTTGGCAGGGCCTGGAAACACCATATATTTT	CASSLAGPGNTIYF
TRBV5-1	many	TRBD1	TRBJ2-2	TGCGCCAGCAGCTTCTTACCGGGGACAGGGCACGACACCGGGGAGCTGTTTTTT	CASSFLPGTGHDTGELFF
TRBV6-6	-	TRBD1	TRBJ1-1	TGTGCCAGCAGTTACCTACGGACAGGGGGGACATCTGAAGCTTTCTTT	CASSYLRTGGTSEAFF
TRBV7-8	-	TRBD1	TRBJ2-7	TGTGCCAGCAGCCTCCGACAGGGTAGCTCCTACGAGCAGTACTTC	CASSLRQGSSYEQYF
TRBV5-1	few	TRBD1	TRBJ2-6	TGCGCCAGCAGCCAGCCGTCCGGGACAGGAGCCCAAGGGGCCAACGTCCTGACTTTC	CASSQPSGTGAQGANVLTF
TRBV29-1	-	TRBD1	TRBJ1-2	TGCAGCGTTGAGGGACAGGGGTATGGCTACACCTTC	CSVEGQGYGYTF
TRBV30	-	TRBD1	TRBJ1-2	TGCGCCTGGAGTACGGGACAGGGAGCCGGCTACACCTTC	CAWSTGQGAGYTF
TRBV6-6	-	-	TRBJ2-3	TGTGCCAGCAGATGGGGGTCCACAGATACGCAGTATTTT	CASRWGSTDTQYF
TRBV29-1	-	-	TRBJ1-3	TGCAGCGTGGGATCGACCTCTGGAAACACCATATATTTT	CSVGSTSGNTIYF